This entry lists 22 T cell receptor beta chains sequenced from one sample in a study of T cell repertoires in cytomegalovirus infection. TCRdb re-called the reads through MiXCR, storing one row per CDR3 protein. The table has more than 650,000 distinct CDR3 sequences, 35% seen once. The sequencing input was PBMCs. These receptors originate from a human donor in good health (CMV status not recorded). Some clones in this sample may be carry-over from other donors' samples.

The chain couples TRBV6-2 or TRBV6-3 to TRBJ1-2; D is undetermined. Deletions cut 2 bases from V and 4 bases from J, with 5 bases between. The CDR3 runs to 12 residues. The germline V gene encodes CDR1 MNHEY and CDR2 SVGEGT. CDR3 in amino acids: CASSYSFYGYTF. The CDR3 DNA is TGTGCCAGCAGTTACAGTTTCTATGGCTACACCTTC.

For this clonotype: One end of the junction is discordant with germline, which a read error may explain. The chain carries TRBV7-7 and TRBJ2-3, with 10 bases fitting TRBD1. The CDR3 covers 15 residues. Per the germline V gene, CDR1 is SSHAT and CDR2 is FNYEAQ (reference sequence). CDR3 in amino acids: CASSLGQGGSDTQYF. CDR3 coding DNA: TGTGCTAGCAGTCTTGGACAGGGGGGCTCAGATACGCAGTATTTT. Looking up the rest from reference TRBV7-7 and TRBJ2-3 gives the full variable domain: GAGVSQSPRYKVTKRGQDVTLRCDPISSHATLYWYQQALGQGPEFLTYFNYEAQPDKSGLPSDRFSAERPEGSISTLTIQRTEQRDSAMYRCASSLGQGGSDTQYFGPGTRLTVL.

A note on this clonotype: A much larger clone sits a single nucleotide away, making a read error possible. Without the conserved terminal phenylalanine or tryptophan, this CDR3 likely stems from a read error. This CDR3 reads CASSPGVIEQYL. DNA of the CDR3: TGTGCCAGCAGCCCCGGAGTAATTGAGCAGTACTTA. The rearrangement links TRBV7-6 to TRBJ2-7, with unresolved D. Germline loops: CDR1 SGHVS, CDR2 FNYEAQ. V lost 5 bases to trimming and J lost 7 bases, with 12 bases between them. The CDR3 is 12 residues long.

The V and J genes are TRBV19 and TRBJ1-2, with no clear D. The germline V gene has CDR1 LNHDA and CDR2 SQIVND (reference sequence). The CDR3 sequence is 14 residues long. Trimming shortened V by 5 bases and J by 5 bases, and 15 bases separated the two germline ends. CDR3: CASSVPRVGYGYTF. The CDR3 nucleotides are TGTGCCAGTAGTGTGCCGAGGGTCGGGTATGGCTACACCTTC.

This sequence joins TRBV14 and TRBJ1-1; unclear D gene. There are 15 residues in the CDR3. Trimming cost V 1 base and J 0 bases, with 9 bases left between them. Germline CDR1 is SGHDN and CDR2 is FVKESK. For the CDR3, the DNA is TGTGCCAGCAGCCAAGCTCCGGGAATGAACACTGAAGCTTTCTTT. Translation: CASSQAPGMNTEAFF.

This clonotype was observed a handful of times. The chain joins TRBV12-3 or TRBV12-4 to TRBJ2-1; a possible D gene is TRBD2 (5 bases). There are 12 residues in the CDR3. V lost 5 bases, J lost 6 bases, and 8 bases lay in between. The CDR3: CASSESGNEQFF. The CDR3, as DNA: TGTGCCAGCAGTGAGAGCGGCAATGAGCAGTTCTTC.

This chain joins TRBV2 and TRBJ1-2; no clear D. The CDR3 spans 18 residues. Germline V CDR1 and CDR2: SNHLY, FYNNEI. The V end lost 7 bases, the J end lost 0 bases, and 24 bases lay between the germline ends. The CDR3 DNA is TGTGCCAGCAATTCCCCCCATTGGGATCCGGCTACTAACTATGGCTACACCTTC. This encodes CASNSPHWDPATNYGYTF.

This clonotype has just a few counts. CDR3 coding DNA: TGTGCCAGCACCGGCGTGGATGATGAGCAGTTCTTC. Residues: CASTGVDDEQFF. The gene calls are TRBV28 and TRBJ2-1; no reliable D call. Germline V gives CDR1 MDHEN, CDR2 SYDVKM. This CDR3 is built from 12 residues. Trimming stripped 7 bases from V and 8 bases from J, with 12 bases between.

The table lists this clonotype with a few counts. The chain links TRBV29-1 to TRBJ1-1; a weak D match, TRBD1 (6 bases). The V gene's germline CDR1 is SQVTM and CDR2 ANQGSEA. CDR3 size: 13 residues. Trimming cost V 6 bases and J 6 bases, with 17 bases left between them. CDR3 in amino acids: CSVGGHGGPEAFF. The CDR3 nucleotides read TGCAGCGTGGGGGGACACGGGGGCCCTGAAGCTTTCTTT.

The chain recombines TRBV6-6 with TRBJ2-3; D is possibly TRBD1 (6 bases). This CDR3 has 12 residues. The germline CDR1 and CDR2 sequences are MNHNY and SVGAGI (reference sequence). Trimming removed 8 bases at V and 0 bases at J, with 6 bases between. This CDR3 reads CASGQSTDTQYF. CDR3 sequence (DNA): TGTGCCAGCGGACAGAGCACAGATACGCAGTATTTT.

This rearrangement joins TRBV4-2 to TRBJ1-4, with D unclear. The CDR3 consists of 17 residues. The V end lost 1 base, the J end lost 6 bases, and 18 bases lay between the germline ends. The germline V gene encodes CDR1 LGHNA and CDR2 YNFKEQ. DNA of the CDR3: TGTGCCAGCAGCCAAGGGGGAACGGGGAGGCGGGATGAAAAACTGTTTTTT. Translating it yields CASSQGGTGRRDEKLFF.

This chain links TRBV5-1 with TRBJ2-6, with unresolved D. The CDR3 contains 14 residues. CDR1 is SGHRS, CDR2 YFSETQ, per germline. The germline V and J ends were trimmed by 9 bases and 4 bases, with 14 bases remaining between them. The chain's CDR3 is CATAYTAGANVLTF. The CDR3 DNA sequence: TGCGCCACCGCGTACACGGCGGGGGCCAACGTCCTGACTTTC.

Details on this clonotype: A much larger clone is a single base away; this may be a read error. Here the CDR3 DNA reads TGTGACAGCAGCTTAAGATCAGGGGCGGTCTACGAGCAGTACTTC. As protein: CDSSLRSGAVYEQYF. V and J are TRBV7-2 and TRBJ2-7; a possible D gene is TRBD1 (6 bases). The CDR3 spans 15 residues. CDR1 and CDR2 from the germline V gene are SGHTA and FQGNSA. The full variable domain, in which reference TRBV7-2 and TRBJ2-7 provide the parts outside the CDR3, is GAGVSQSPSNKVTEKGKDVELRCDPISGHTALYWYRQSLGQGLEFLIYFQGNSAPDKSGLPSDRFSAERTGGSVSTLTIQRTQQEDSAVYLCDSSLRSGAVYEQYFGPGTRLTVT.

The CDR3 nucleotides read TGTGCCAGCAGTCCCGACAGGGGCCCTTTCTACGAGCAGTACTTC. Translated: CASSPDRGPFYEQYF. The chain recombines TRBV6-5 with TRBJ2-7; 8 nucleotides line up with TRBD1. Germline V gene sequence: CDR1 MNHEY, CDR2 SVGAGI. The CDR3 sequence is 15 residues long. After removal of 5 bases from V and 3 bases from J, the junction contained 9 bases not matched to a gene.

This rearrangement joins TRBV12-3 or TRBV12-4 to TRBJ1-3, with D unclear. There are 15 residues in the CDR3. The V end lost 0 bases, the J end lost 4 bases, and 10 bases lay between the germline ends. The CDR3, as DNA: TGTGCCAGCAGTTTAGCTGACGGAGCCGGAAACACCATATATTTT. Amino acids: CASSLADGAGNTIYF.

V usage is TRBV12-3 or TRBV12-4 and J usage is TRBJ2-7; possible D gene TRBD1, 5 bases. V was cut by 3 bases and J by 5 bases, with 11 bases left in between. The CDR3 length is 13 residues. The CDR3 loop is CASSFQGKDEQYF. CDR3 bases: TGTGCCAGCAGTTTCCAGGGTAAGGACGAGCAGTACTTC.

This chain links TRBV5-1 with TRBJ2-2; unclear D gene. Looked up from germline, CDR1 is SGHRS and CDR2 is YFSETQ. V lost 0 bases and J 1 base, leaving 16 bases between the germline ends. CDR3 length: 18 residues. This CDR3 is CASSLVGLRRENTGELFF. In nucleotides, the CDR3 is TGCGCCAGCAGCTTGGTGGGTCTTAGGCGAGAGAACACCGGGGAGCTGTTTTTT.

CDR3 DNA: TGTGCCAGCAGTTTAAACACAGGGATGCGTGAAAAACTGTTTTTT. It encodes CASSLNTGMREKLFF. This rearrangement joins TRBV28 to TRBJ1-4, with D perhaps TRBD1 (6 bases). This CDR3 is 15 amino acids long. From germline, CDR1 is MDHEN and CDR2 SYDVKM. V was shortened by 2 bases and J by 7 bases, with 14 bases between the two germline ends.

Of note for this clonotype: The junction shows a germline mismatch at one end, possibly a read error. V gene TRBV27 combines with J gene TRBJ1-1; D gene ambiguous. Germline-derived CDR1 and CDR2 are MNHEY and SMNVEV (reference sequence). The CDR3 length is 14 residues. The chain's CDR3 is CASSFSGVGTEALF. The CDR3 DNA reads as TGTGCCAGCAGTTTTTCGGGCGTCGGTACTGAAGCTTTATTT.

This clonotype turned up a few times. The chain joins TRBV6-1 to TRBJ1-5, with 8 bases that match TRBD1. The V gene's germline CDR1 is MNHNS and CDR2 SASEGT. V lost 4 bases to trimming and J lost 4 bases; unmatched junction nucleotides: 9. CDR3 length equals 16 residues. The CDR3 reads CASSVSPGGRNQPQHF. The CDR3 region has the DNA TGTGCCAGCAGTGTCAGTCCAGGGGGCCGGAATCAGCCCCAGCATTTT.

This clonotype occurred a few times. CDR3 in DNA: TGTGCCAGTAGCCTTACTAGCGGGAGGTGGAATGAGCAGTTCTTC. It encodes CASSLTSGRWNEQFF. The chain uses TRBV19 and TRBJ2-1, with 12 bases fitting TRBD2. The germline CDR1 and CDR2 sequences are LNHDA and SQIVND (reference sequence). The CDR3 totals 15 residues. V was clipped by 6 bases and J by 7 bases; unmatched bases: 7.

In its sample, this clonotype was seen a few times. The chain employs TRBV19 and TRBJ1-5; D is uncertain. The V end lost 3 bases, the J end lost 2 bases, and 14 bases lay between the germline ends. CDR1 and CDR2 from the germline V gene are LNHDA and SQIVND (reference sequence). The CDR3 contains 16 residues. CDR3 DNA: TGTGCCAGTAGTATTGAGGGAGCCCAGGGCAATCAGCCCCAGCATTTT. Protein product: CASSIEGAQGNQPQHF.